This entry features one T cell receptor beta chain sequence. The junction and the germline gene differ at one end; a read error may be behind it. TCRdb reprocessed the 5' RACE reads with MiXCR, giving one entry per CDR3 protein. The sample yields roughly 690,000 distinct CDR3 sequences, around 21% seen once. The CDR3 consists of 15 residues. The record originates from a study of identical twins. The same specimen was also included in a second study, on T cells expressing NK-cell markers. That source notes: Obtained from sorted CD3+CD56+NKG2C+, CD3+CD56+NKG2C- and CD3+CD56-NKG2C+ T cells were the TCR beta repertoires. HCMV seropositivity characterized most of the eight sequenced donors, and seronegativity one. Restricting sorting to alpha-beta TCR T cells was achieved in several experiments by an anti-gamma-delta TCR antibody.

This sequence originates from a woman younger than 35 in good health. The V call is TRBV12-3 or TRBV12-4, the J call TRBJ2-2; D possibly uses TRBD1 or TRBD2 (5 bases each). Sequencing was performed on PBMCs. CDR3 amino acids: CASSQPQGLTGVLFF. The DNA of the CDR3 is TGTGCCAGCAGCCAGCCGCAGGGCCTCACCGGGGTGCTGTTTTTT.